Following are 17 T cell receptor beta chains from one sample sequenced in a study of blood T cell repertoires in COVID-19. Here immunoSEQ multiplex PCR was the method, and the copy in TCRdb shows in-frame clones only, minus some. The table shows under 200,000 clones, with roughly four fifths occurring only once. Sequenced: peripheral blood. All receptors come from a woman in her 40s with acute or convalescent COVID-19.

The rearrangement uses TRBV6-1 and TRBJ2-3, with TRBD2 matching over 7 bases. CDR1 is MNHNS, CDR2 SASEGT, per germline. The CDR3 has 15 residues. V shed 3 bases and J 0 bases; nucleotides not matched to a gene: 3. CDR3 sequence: CASSEQRGSTDTQYF. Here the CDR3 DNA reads TGTGCCAGCAGTGAGCAGCGGGGTAGCACAGATACGCAGTATTTT.

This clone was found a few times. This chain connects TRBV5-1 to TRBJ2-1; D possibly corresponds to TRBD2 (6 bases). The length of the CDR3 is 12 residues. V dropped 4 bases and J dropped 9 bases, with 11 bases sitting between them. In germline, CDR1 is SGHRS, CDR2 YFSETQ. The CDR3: CASSHERAEQFF. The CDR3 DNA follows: TGCGCCAGCAGCCACGAGCGGGCTGAGCAGTTCTTC.

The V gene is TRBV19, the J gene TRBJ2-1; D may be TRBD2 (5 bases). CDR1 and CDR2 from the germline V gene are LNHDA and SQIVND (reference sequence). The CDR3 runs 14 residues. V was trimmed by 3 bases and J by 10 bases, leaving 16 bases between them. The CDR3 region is CASSMKRSAVEQFF. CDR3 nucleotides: TGTGCCAGTAGTATGAAGCGGTCTGCCGTAGAGCAGTTCTTC.

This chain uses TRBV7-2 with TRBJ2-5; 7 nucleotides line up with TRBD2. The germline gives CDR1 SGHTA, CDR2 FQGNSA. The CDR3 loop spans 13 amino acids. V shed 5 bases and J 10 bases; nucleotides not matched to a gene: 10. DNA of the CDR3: TGTGCCAGCAGCCTTCCAAACCGGGACTACCAGTACTTC. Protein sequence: CASSLPNRDYQYF.

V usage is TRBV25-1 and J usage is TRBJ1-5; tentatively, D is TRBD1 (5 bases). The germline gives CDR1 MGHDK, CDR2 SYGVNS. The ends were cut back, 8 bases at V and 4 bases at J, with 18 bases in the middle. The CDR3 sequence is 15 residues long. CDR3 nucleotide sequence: TGTGCCAGCGTGGGGGGAGAGAACTTAAATCAGCCCCAGCATTTT. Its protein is CASVGGENLNQPQHF.

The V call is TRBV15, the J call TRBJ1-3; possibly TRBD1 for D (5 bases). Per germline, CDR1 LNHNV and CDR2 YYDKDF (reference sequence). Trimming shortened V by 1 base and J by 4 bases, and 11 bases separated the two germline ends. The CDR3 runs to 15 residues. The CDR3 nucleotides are TGTGCCACCAGCAGAGCTCCAGGGTCAGGAAACACCATATATTTT. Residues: CATSRAPGSGNTIYF.

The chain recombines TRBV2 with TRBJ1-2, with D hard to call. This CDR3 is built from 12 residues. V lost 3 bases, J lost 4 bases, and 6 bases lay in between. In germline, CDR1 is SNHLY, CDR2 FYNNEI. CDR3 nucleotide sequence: TGTGCCAGCAGTGACAGACTCTATGGCTACACCTTC. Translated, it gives CASSDRLYGYTF.

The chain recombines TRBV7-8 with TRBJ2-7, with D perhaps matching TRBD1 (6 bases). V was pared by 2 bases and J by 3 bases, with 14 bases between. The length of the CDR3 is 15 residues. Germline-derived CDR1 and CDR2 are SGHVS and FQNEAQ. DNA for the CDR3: TGTGCCAGCAGCTTACAGGGTGGGGGCTTCTACGAGCAGTACTTC. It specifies CASSLQGGGFYEQYF. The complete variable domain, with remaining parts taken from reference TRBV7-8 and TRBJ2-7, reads GAGVSQSPRYKVAKRGQDVALRCDPISGHVSLFWYQQALGQGPEFLTYFQNEAQLDKSGLPSDRFFAERPEGSVSTLKIQRTQQEDSAVYLCASSLQGGGFYEQYFGPGTRLTVT.

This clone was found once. CDR3 in DNA: TGTGCCAGCCAAAATCAGGGAATGAATGGCTACACCTTC. Protein product: CASQNQGMNGYTF. The rearrangement links TRBV6-5 to TRBJ1-2, with a tentative D call TRBD1 (5 bases). Germline CDR1 reads MNHEY; CDR2 reads SVGAGI. V lost 8 bases and J lost 6, with 16 bases in between. There are 13 residues in the CDR3.

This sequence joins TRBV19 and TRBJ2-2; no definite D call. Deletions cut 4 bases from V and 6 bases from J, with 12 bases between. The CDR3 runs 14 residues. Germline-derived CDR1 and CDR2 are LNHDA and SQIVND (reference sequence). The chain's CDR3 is CASSTQSSSGELFF. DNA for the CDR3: TGTGCCAGTAGTACACAGTCGAGCTCCGGGGAGCTGTTTTTT.

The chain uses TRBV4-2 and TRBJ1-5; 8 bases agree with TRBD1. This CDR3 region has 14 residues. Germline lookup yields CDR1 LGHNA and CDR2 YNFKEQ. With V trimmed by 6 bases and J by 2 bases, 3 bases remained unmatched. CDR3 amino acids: CASRQGAGNQPQHF. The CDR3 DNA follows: TGTGCCAGCAGGCAGGGGGCGGGCAATCAGCCCCAGCATTTT.

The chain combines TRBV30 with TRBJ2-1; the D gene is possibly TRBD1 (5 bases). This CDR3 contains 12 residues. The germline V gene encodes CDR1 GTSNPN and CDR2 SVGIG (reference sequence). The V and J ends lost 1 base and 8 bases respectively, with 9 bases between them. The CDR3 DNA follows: TGTGCCTGGAGTGAACAGGCCGATGAGCAGTTCTTC. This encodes CAWSEQADEQFF.

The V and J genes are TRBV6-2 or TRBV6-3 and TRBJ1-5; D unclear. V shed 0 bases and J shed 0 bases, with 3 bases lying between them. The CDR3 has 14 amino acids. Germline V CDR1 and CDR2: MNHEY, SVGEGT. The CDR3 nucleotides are TGTGCCAGCAGTTACTCTTATAGCAATCAGCCCCAGCATTTT. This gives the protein CASSYSYSNQPQHF.

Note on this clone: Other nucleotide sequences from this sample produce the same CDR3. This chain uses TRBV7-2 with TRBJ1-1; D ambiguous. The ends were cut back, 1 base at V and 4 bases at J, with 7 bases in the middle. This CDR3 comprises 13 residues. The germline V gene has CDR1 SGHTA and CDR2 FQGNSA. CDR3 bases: TGTGCCAGCAGCTTAGGAGCCGGCACTGAAGCTTTCTTT. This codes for CASSLGAGTEAFF.

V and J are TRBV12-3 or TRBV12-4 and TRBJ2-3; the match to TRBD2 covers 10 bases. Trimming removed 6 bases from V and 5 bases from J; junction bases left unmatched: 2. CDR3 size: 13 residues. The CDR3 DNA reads TGTGCCAGCAGGCGGACTAGCGGAGATACGCAGTATTTT. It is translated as CASRRTSGDTQYF.

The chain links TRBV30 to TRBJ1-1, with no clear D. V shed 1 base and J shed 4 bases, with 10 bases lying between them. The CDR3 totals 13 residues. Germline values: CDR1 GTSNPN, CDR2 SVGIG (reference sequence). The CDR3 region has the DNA TGTGCCTGGAGTGGGGAGGTTATCACTGAAGCTTTCTTT. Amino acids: CAWSGEVITEAFF.

CDR3 loop: CASSPPGGFSYEQYF. The CDR3 nucleotides read TGTGCCAGCTCACCACCGGGAGGGTTCTCCTACGAGCAGTACTTC. The chain employs TRBV18 and TRBJ2-7; 7 bases agree with TRBD2. J was trimmed by 0 bases and V by 0 bases; bases with no gene match: 2. In germline, CDR1 is KGHSH, CDR2 LQKENI. The CDR3 has 15 residues.